This T cell receptor (beta chain) was retrieved from a study of cytomegalovirus exposure and HLA in healthy donors. Study results and caveats: Subsequent analysis of the roughly 120 validation repertoires found a tendency for first-cohort TCR clusters to co-occur. For cytomegalovirus status, the classifier reportedly gave diagnoses with high specificity and sensitivity.

As regards this clone: As yet, its antigen is unknown.

Produced via immunoSEQ multiplex PCR; TCRdb's table is partial and in-frame only. Among more than 150,000 clones listed, approximately 83% were seen once. This CDR3 region has 12 residues. Germline V CDR1 and CDR2: MNHNS, SASEGT. The V and J ends lost 4 bases and 3 bases respectively, with 7 bases between them. The chain couples TRBV6-1 to TRBJ2-7; D is uncertain. Source material: PBMCs. The TCR originated in a woman younger than 30 in good health and CMV-seropositive. Here the CDR3 reads CASSVLRYEQYF. The DNA of the CDR3 is TGTGCCAGCAGTGTTCTTCGCTACGAGCAGTACTTC.